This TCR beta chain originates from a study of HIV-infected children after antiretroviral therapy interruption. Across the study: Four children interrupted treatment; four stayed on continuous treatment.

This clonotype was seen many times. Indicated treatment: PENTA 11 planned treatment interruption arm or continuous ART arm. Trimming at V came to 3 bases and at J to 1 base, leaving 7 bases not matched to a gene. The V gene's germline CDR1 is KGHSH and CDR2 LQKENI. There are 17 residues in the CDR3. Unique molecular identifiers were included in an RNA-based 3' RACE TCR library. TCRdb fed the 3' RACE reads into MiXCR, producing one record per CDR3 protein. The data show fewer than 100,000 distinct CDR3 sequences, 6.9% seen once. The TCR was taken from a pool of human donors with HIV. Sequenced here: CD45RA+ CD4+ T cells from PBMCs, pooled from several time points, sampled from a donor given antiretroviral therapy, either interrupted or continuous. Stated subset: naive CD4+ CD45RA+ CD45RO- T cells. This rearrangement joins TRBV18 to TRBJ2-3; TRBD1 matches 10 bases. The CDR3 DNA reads TGTGCCAGCTCACCGGGGCGAGGGACAGGGGGCACAGATACGCAGTATTTT. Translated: CASSPGRGTGGTDTQYF.